The clone carrying this T cell receptor (beta chain) was seen only a few times. Its antigen is currently unknown. About 20-55 mg of tumor tissue was diced per sample. V lost 3 bases to trimming and J lost 0 bases, with 9 bases between them. The germline CDR1 and CDR2 sequences are SGHTA and FQGNSA. CDR3 length: 14 amino acids. This record belongs to a study of early stage breast cancer tumors. On the study more broadly: Invasive lobular carcinomas made up four of 12 ER+/PR+/HER2- tumors.

TCRdb's table, derived via immunoSEQ multiplex PCR, lists solely in-frame clones and lacks some. The sample records tens of thousands of clones, about 60% being singletons. Whole-study results and caveats: Most shared enriched TCRB sequences were commonly generated ones.

The sequence was collected from a person aged 45 to 59 with breast cancer. Input material: breast tumor tissue. The chain employs TRBV7-2 and TRBJ2-7; D gene ambiguous. In DNA form, the CDR3 reads TGTGCCAGCAGCTTCAGACCAACCTCCTACGAGCAGTACTTC. This codes for CASSFRPTSYEQYF. Looking up the rest from reference TRBV7-2 and TRBJ2-7 gives the full variable domain: GAGVSQSPSNKVTEKGKDVELRCDPISGHTALYWYRQSLGQGLEFLIYFQGNSAPDKSGLPSDRFSAERTGGSVSTLTIQRTQQEDSAVYLCASSFRPTSYEQYFGPGTRLTVT.